The next 22 T cell receptor beta chains were all read from a single sample in a study of PD-1 blockade in classical Hodgkin lymphoma. TCRdb's table, derived via immunoSEQ multiplex PCR, lists solely in-frame clones and lacks some. Of some 18,000 clones detected, 65% to 90% appear once; the ten largest clones hold 24%. Relapses following autologous stem cell transplantation were seen in all patients, with brentuximab vedotin exposure varying. The input for sequencing was peripheral blood mononuclear cells (PBMCs), taken at baseline. The receptors here all came from a human donor with classical Hodgkin lymphoma.

V usage is TRBV5-1 and J usage is TRBJ2-7, with D unclear. Trimming pared 0 bases from V and 3 bases from J, leaving 10 bases between. CDR3 length equals 14 residues. Germline assignment: CDR1 SGHRS and CDR2 YFSETQ. CDR3 nucleotides: TGCGCCAGCAGCTTGGCGCTGGGGATCTACGAGCAGTACTTC. Translated, it gives CASSLALGIYEQYF. Full variable domain (outside the CDR3, taken from reference TRBV5-1 and TRBJ2-7): KAGVTQTPRYLIKTRGQQVTLSCSPISGHRSVSWYQQTPGQGLQFLFEYFSETQRNKGNFPGRFSGRQFSNSRSEMNVSTLELGDSALYLCASSLALGIYEQYFGPGTRLTVT.

The genes are TRBV11-3 and TRBJ2-1, with 11 nucleotides matching TRBD2. Germline-derived CDR1 and CDR2 are SGHNT and YENEEA. The junction had 11 bases not matched to a gene; V was cut back by 5 bases and J by 8 bases. There are 16 residues in the CDR3. DNA for the CDR3: TGTGCCAGCAGCATGGACACCGTAGCGGGAGGGTATGAGCAGTTCTTC. It specifies CASSMDTVAGGYEQFF.

The chain recombines TRBV6-6 with TRBJ2-5; a possible D gene is TRBD2 (7 bases). V shed 5 bases and J shed 5 bases, with 12 bases lying between them. CDR1 and CDR2 (germline): MNHNY, SVGAGI (reference sequence). The CDR3 is 13 amino acids. The CDR3, as DNA: TGTGCCAGCAGTCCGCGGGGGCGGGAGACCCAGTACTTC. Protein sequence: CASSPRGRETQYF.

J is TRBJ2-5 and V is TRBV12-5; D is possibly TRBD1 or TRBD2 (5 bases each). The CDR3 contains 14 residues. Looked up from germline, CDR1 is LGHNT and CDR2 is FRNRAP. With 5 bases removed from V and 3 bases from J, the gap between germline ends came to 13 bases. The CDR3 region has the DNA TGTGCTAGTGGTCCGGACGGGACGAAAGAGACCCAGTACTTC. Encoded protein: CASGPDGTKETQYF.

The chain has TRBV5-5 and TRBJ2-7, with D maybe TRBD1 (5 bases). Germline CDR1 is SGHKS and CDR2 is YYEKEE (reference sequence). The CDR3 runs to 16 residues. V was cut by 4 bases and J by 1 base, with 18 bases left in between. The DNA for the CDR3 is TGTGCCAGCAGCGAAGTAGTGGGGCGGTTATCCTACGAGCAGTACTTC. Residues: CASSEVVGRLSYEQYF.

This clone has a single count. This chain links TRBV9 with TRBJ2-5; D is possibly TRBD1 or TRBD2 (5 bases each). CDR3 size: 13 residues. V lost 9 bases, J lost 3 bases, and 15 bases lay in between. Germline lookup yields CDR1 SGDLS and CDR2 YYNGEE. CDR3 amino acids: CATSGDLEETQYF. DNA for the CDR3: TGTGCCACTTCCGGGGACCTAGAAGAGACCCAGTACTTC.

This sequence joins TRBV5-1 and TRBJ2-1; D possibly uses TRBD1 or TRBD2 (5 bases each). The CDR3 totals 13 residues. Germline CDR1 and CDR2: SGHRS and YFSETQ. V was clipped by 0 bases and J by 9 bases, with 10 bases between them. The CDR3 is CASSLAEGTEQFF. CDR3 nucleotides: TGCGCCAGCAGCTTGGCCGAGGGGACTGAGCAGTTCTTC.

V usage is TRBV5-6 and J usage is TRBJ1-2; D is uncertain. In germline, CDR1 is SGHDT, CDR2 YYEEEE. The CDR3 consists of 15 residues. Trimming cost V 4 bases and J 4 bases, with 17 bases left between them. In nucleotides, the CDR3 is TGTGCCAGCAGCCCTTGGGGTCAAGTTTTCTATGGCTACACCTTC. Translating it yields CASSPWGQVFYGYTF.

V usage is TRBV6-5 and J usage is TRBJ2-5; D gene uncertain. Trimming stripped 5 bases from V and 1 base from J, with 8 bases between. Germline loops: CDR1 MNHEY, CDR2 SVGAGI. The CDR3 is 13 residues long. CDR3 loop: CASSGAVQETQYF. CDR3 DNA sequence: TGTGCCAGCAGTGGCGCCGTCCAAGAGACCCAGTACTTC.

The gene calls are TRBV28 and TRBJ1-1; 8 bases match TRBD1. Germline loops: CDR1 MDHEN, CDR2 SYDVKM. The CDR3 consists of 15 residues. V dropped 2 bases and J dropped 5; count of bases not matched to a gene: 7. DNA for the CDR3: TGTGCCAGCAGTTTAGCGGACAGGGTTGGAACTGAAGCTTTCTTT. Translation gives CASSLADRVGTEAFF.

The chain combines TRBV18 with TRBJ2-2; 8 bases fit TRBD2. Germline CDR1 reads KGHSH; CDR2 reads LQKENI. The ends lost 5 bases at V and 1 base at J; junction bases unmatched: 0. CDR3 size: 14 residues. CDR3 sequence reads: CASSAGGNTGELFF. The CDR3 DNA sequence: TGTGCCAGCTCAGCGGGAGGGAACACCGGGGAGCTGTTTTTT.

As for this clone: One end of the junction is discordant with germline, which a read error may explain. This rearrangement joins TRBV28 to TRBJ2-2, with 7 bases identical to TRBD1. Germline assignment: CDR1 MDHEN and CDR2 SYDVKM. The CDR3 is 13 amino acids. CDR3: CASSPPTYDRVIF. Written as DNA, the CDR3 is TGTGCCAGCAGTCCACCCACGTATGACAGGGTAATTTTT. Complete variable domain (other parts from reference TRBV28 and TRBJ2-2): DVKVTQSSRYLVKRTGEKVFLECVQDMDHENMFWYRQDPGLGLRLIYFSYDVKMKEKGDIPEGYSVSREKKERFSLILESASTNQTSMYLCASSPPTYDRVIFGEGSRLTVL.

The genes are TRBV18 and TRBJ2-1; D gene unclear. The CDR3 totals 15 residues. Per germline, CDR1 KGHSH and CDR2 LQKENI. V was pared by 2 bases and J by 4 bases, with 12 bases between. The CDR3 DNA reads as TGTGCCAGCTCACCAGAGGTTTTTGGATACAATGAGCAGTTCTTC. Protein sequence: CASSPEVFGYNEQFF.

V is TRBV25-1 and J is TRBJ1-1, with a possible D match to TRBD1 (5 bases). The V gene's germline CDR1 is MGHDK and CDR2 SYGVNS. Trimming stripped 0 bases from V and 2 bases from J, with 7 bases between. There are 14 residues in the CDR3. The chain's CDR3 is CASSEYGANTEAFF. The CDR3 DNA reads TGTGCCAGCAGTGAATATGGGGCAAACACTGAAGCTTTCTTT.

This clone was seen more than once but under ten times. The chain employs TRBV10-3 and TRBJ2-5, with 7 bases identical to TRBD1. The CDR3 totals 14 residues. Germline CDR1 and CDR2: ENHRY and SYGVKD. CDR3 amino acids: CATASQGRQETQYF. The CDR3 nucleotides read TGTGCGACCGCCTCACAGGGGCGACAAGAGACCCAGTACTTC.

This clone ranks as medium-sized. CDR3 region: CASRDQDSGNTIYF. The CDR3 bases are TGTGCCAGCAGGGACCAAGACTCTGGAAACACCATATATTTT. V gene TRBV6-1 combines with J gene TRBJ1-3; D not resolved. CDR3 size: 14 residues. Trimming cost V 6 bases and J 0 bases, with 9 bases left between them. CDR1 and CDR2 (germline): MNHNS, SASEGT.

The chain uses TRBV6-1 and TRBJ1-2; no reliable D call. The CDR3 sequence is 14 residues long. The V end was cut by 3 bases, the J end by 3 bases, with 11 bases between. The V gene's germline CDR1 is MNHNS and CDR2 SASEGT. The CDR3 DNA follows: TGTGCCAGCAGTGATAGCCAGGCCTACTATGGCTACACCTTC. This encodes CASSDSQAYYGYTF.

The chain has TRBV5-1 and TRBJ2-6; D perhaps matches TRBD1 (6 bases). Germline CDR1 reads SGHRS; CDR2 reads YFSETQ. Trimming left V 1 base short and J 0 bases short, with 8 bases between. The CDR3 totals 16 residues. The CDR3 is CASSLIGGSGANVLTF. The CDR3 region has the DNA TGCGCCAGCAGCTTGATAGGGGGCTCTGGGGCCAACGTCCTGACTTTC.

The chain links TRBV7-2 to TRBJ2-6; D is ambiguous. Germline V lookup: CDR1 SGHTA, CDR2 FQGNSA. The CDR3 extends over 13 amino acids. Trimming stripped 5 bases from V and 0 bases from J, with 2 bases between. The DNA for the CDR3 is TGTGCCAGCAGCCCCTCTGGGGCCAACGTCCTGACTTTC. Protein sequence: CASSPSGANVLTF. The variable domain in full, completed from reference TRBV7-2 and TRBJ2-6, reads GAGVSQSPSNKVTEKGKDVELRCDPISGHTALYWYRQSLGQGLEFLIYFQGNSAPDKSGLPSDRFSAERTGGSVSTLTIQRTQQEDSAVYLCASSPSGANVLTFGAGSRLTVL.

The chain employs TRBV6-6 and TRBJ1-2; TRBD1 agrees at 10 bases. Germline trimming cut 4 bases from V and 7 bases from J; bases unmatched to any gene: 12. CDR1 and CDR2 from the germline V gene are MNHNY and SVGAGI (reference sequence). The CDR3 is made up of 16 amino acids. DNA of the CDR3: TGTGCCAGCAGTTTCAGCGCTTCGACAGGGGGCTTTGGCTACACCTTC. Its translation is CASSFSASTGGFGYTF.

The chain combines TRBV19 with TRBJ1-5; a possible D gene is TRBD1 (6 bases). V was shortened by 3 bases and J by 4 bases, with 13 bases between the two germline ends. The V gene's germline CDR1 is LNHDA and CDR2 SQIVND (reference sequence). The length of the CDR3 is 15 residues. Here the CDR3 DNA reads TGTGCCAGTAGTATGATTGGCCAGGGGAATCAGCCCCAGCATTTT. It encodes CASSMIGQGNQPQHF.

This clone was recorded only once. One end of the junction does not line up with germline, which may come from a read error. The V gene is TRBV5-1, the J gene TRBJ2-7; 8 bases map to TRBD1. The CDR3 has 15 residues. Germline V CDR1 and CDR2: SGHRS, YFSETQ. The CDR3 region is CASSLGGQGSSEQYF. The DNA of the CDR3 is TGCGCCAGCAGCTTGGGCGGACAGGGTTCCTCCGAGCAGTACTTC.